The T cell receptor (beta chain) described here comes from a study of cytomegalovirus exposure and HLA in healthy donors. Turning to the study itself: There were just under 400 genotyped donors. Of these, roughly 84% fell in the genetic ancestry cluster associated with self-reported Caucasian donors.

Study-wide points: Reportedly, HLA-A and HLA-B alleles of most subjects were accurately predicted from TCR beta. TCR beta chains associated with HLA were, in a later analysis, more clonally expanded than equally common others.

Points on this clone: The antigen is undetermined.

PCR was performed using 60 Vbeta and 13 Jbeta primers. The table came from immunoSEQ multiplex PCR; TCRdb's copy has only in-frame clones and leaves some out. The sample lists 150,000 to 200,000 clones, around 72% occurring once. The germline gives CDR1 SGHRS, CDR2 YFSETQ. V dropped 3 bases and J dropped 2; count of bases not matched to a gene: 1. This CDR3 region has 13 residues. V gene TRBV5-1 combines with J gene TRBJ2-7; 8 nucleotides align to TRBD2. The TCR comes from a woman between 40 and 50 years old in good health and CMV-seropositive. Material for sequencing was PBMCs. The CDR3 DNA reads TGCGCCAGCAGCTCGGGGGGGCCCTACGAGCAGTACTTC. As protein: CASSSGGPYEQYF.